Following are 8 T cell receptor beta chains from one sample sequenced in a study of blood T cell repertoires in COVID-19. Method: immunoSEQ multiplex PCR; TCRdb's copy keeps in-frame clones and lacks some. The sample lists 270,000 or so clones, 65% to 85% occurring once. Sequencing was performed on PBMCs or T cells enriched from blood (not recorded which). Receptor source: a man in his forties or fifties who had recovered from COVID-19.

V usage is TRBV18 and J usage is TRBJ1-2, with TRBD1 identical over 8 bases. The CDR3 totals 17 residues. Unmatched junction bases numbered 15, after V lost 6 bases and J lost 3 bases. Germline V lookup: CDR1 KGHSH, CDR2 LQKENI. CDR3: CASSSDNRDRRYYGYTF. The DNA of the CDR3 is TGTGCCAGCTCCTCGGACAACCGGGACAGGAGATACTATGGCTACACCTTC. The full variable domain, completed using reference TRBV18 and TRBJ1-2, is NAGVMQNPRHLVRRRGQEARLRCSPMKGHSHVYWYRQLPEEGLKFMVYLQKENIIDESGMPKERFSAEFPKEGPSILRIQQVVRGDSAAYFCASSSDNRDRRYYGYTFGSGTRLTVV.

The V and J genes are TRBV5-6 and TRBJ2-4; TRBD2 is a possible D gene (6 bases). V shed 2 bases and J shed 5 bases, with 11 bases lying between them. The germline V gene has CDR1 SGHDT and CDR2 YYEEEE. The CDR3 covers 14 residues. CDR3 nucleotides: TGTGCCAGCAGCTTTTTCCAGCGGGAAAACATTCAGTACTTC. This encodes CASSFFQRENIQYF. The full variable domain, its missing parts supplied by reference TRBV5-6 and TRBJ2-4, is DAGVTQSPTHLIKTRGQQVTLRCSPKSGHDTVSWYQQALGQGPQFIFQYYEEEERQRGNFPDRFSGHQFPNYSSELNVNALLLGDSALYLCASSFFQRENIQYFGAGTRLSVL.

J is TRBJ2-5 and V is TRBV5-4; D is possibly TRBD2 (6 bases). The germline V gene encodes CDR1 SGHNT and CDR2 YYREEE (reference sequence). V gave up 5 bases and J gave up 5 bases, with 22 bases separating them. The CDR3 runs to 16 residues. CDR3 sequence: CASSYGTLNLGETQYF. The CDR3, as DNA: TGTGCCAGCAGTTACGGGACTCTCAACCTGGGGGAGACCCAGTACTTC.

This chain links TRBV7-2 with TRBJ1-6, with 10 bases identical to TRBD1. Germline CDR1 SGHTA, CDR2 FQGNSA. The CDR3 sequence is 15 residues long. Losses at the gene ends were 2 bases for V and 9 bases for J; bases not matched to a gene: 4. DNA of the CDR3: TGTGCCAGCAGCTTAAGACAGGGGGCCTCTTCACCCCTCCACTTT. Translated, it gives CASSLRQGASSPLHF.

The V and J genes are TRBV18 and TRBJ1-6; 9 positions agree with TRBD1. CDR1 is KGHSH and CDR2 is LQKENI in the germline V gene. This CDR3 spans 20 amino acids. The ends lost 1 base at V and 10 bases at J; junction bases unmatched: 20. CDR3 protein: CASSPLQAVPGQGLGSPLHF. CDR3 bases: TGTGCCAGCTCACCACTTCAGGCCGTCCCGGGACAGGGACTTGGATCACCCCTCCACTTT.

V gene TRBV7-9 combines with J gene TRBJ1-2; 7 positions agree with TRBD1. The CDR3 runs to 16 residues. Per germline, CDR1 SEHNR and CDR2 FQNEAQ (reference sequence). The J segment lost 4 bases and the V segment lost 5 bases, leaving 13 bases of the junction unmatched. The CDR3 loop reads CASSNRGGEGVYGYTF. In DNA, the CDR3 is TGTGCCAGCAGCAACAGGGGAGGTGAGGGGGTCTATGGCTACACCTTC. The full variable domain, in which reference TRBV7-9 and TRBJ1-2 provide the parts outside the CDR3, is DTGVSQNPRHKITKRGQNVTFRCDPISEHNRLYWYRQTLGQGPEFLTYFQNEAQLEKSRLLSDRFSAERPKGSFSTLEIQRTEQGDSAMYLCASSNRGGEGVYGYTFGSGTRLTVV.

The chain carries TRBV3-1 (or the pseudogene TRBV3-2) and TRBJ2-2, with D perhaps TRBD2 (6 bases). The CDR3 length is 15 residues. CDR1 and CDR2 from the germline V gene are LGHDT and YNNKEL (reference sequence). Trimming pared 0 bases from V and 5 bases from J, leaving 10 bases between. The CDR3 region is CASSQDGGITGELFF. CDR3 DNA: TGTGCCAGCAGCCAAGATGGCGGGATTACCGGGGAGCTGTTTTTT.

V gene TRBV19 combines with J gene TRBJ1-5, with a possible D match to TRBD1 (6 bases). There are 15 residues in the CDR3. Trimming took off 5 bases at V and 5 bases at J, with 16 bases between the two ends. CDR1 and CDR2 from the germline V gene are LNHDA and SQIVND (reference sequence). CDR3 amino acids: CASSETGLVYQPQHF. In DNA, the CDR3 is TGTGCCAGTAGTGAGACAGGCCTAGTGTATCAGCCCCAGCATTTT.